These T cell receptor beta chains were read from a single sample in a study of blood T cell repertoires in COVID-19. Measured with immunoSEQ multiplex PCR; TCRdb has only the in-frame clones, and not every one. Here the sample spans fewer than 120,000 clones, just over 75% being singletons. The sequencing input was peripheral blood. The receptor set was obtained from a woman of 80 years or more with acute or convalescent COVID-19. Both conserved end residues are part of each CDR3. D genes are given only for firm matches. Part of the rows lack a size; the others show once, few, many or a class for expanded clones.

.	TRBJ1-6	.	TRBV13	TGTGCCAGCAGCTTAGGGGGCGCACCCCTCCACTTT	CASSLGGAPLHF
.	TRBJ1-4	.	TRBV5-4	TGTGCCAGCAGCTCACGACAGGCTAGTGAAAAACTGTTTTTT	CASSSRQASEKLFF
few	TRBJ1-1	.	TRBV30	TGTGCCTGGAGTGGATTGGCCGCTGAAGCTTTCTTT	CAWSGLAAEAFF
.	TRBJ2-3	.	TRBV4-3	TGCGCCAGCAGCCAAGAGAAGCGTAGCACAGATACGCAGTATTTT	CASSQEKRSTDTQYF
.	TRBJ2-3	.	TRBV10-1	TGCGCCAGCAGTGTCAGGGGTGGAGATACGCAGTATTTT	CASSVRGGDTQYF
.	TRBJ2-5	.	TRBV20-1	TGCAGTGCTAGTCGGGGACAATCCTGGGAGACCCAGTACTTC	CSASRGQSWETQYF
.	TRBJ1-5	.	TRBV6-5	TGTGCCAGCAGTTACCGGGTGTGGCAGCCCCAGCATTTT	CASSYRVWQPQHF
few	TRBJ2-1	.	TRBV27	TGTGCCAGCAGTTTAGATACCGGGTCCCCAAATGAGCAGTTCTTC	CASSLDTGSPNEQFF
.	TRBJ2-5	.	TRBV6-2/TRBV6-3	TGTGCCAGCAGTTACTGGGGTGTTAGCGGAGAGACCCAGTACTTC	CASSYWGVSGETQYF
few	TRBJ2-1	.	TRBV3-1/TRBV3-2	TGTGCCAGCAGCCAAGGGACAGACAATGAGCAGTTCTTC	CASSQGTDNEQFF
.	TRBJ2-3	TRBD2	TRBV19	TGTGCCAGTAGTATATCGGGGGGGCTGATTTCAGATACGCAGTATTTT	CASSISGGLISDTQYF
once	TRBJ2-2	TRBD1	TRBV29-1	TGCAGCGCCCAGTCCGGGACAGGGCCATACACCGGGGAGCTGTTTTTT	CSAQSGTGPYTGELFF
.	TRBJ2-2	.	TRBV1	TGCACCAGCAGCCAAGATGACTTCCCGGCTAGCGGGGGATCGAACACCGGGGAGCTGTTTTTT	CTSSQDDFPASGGSNTGELFF
.	TRBJ1-2	.	TRBV14	TGTGCCAGCAGCCAAATAGATCCGGGGGACCGCGGATCTCATGGCTACACCTTC	CASSQIDPGDRGSHGYTF
.	TRBJ2-3	.	TRBV2	TGTGCCAGCCGCAGGGAGGGGGACACAGATACGCAGTATTTT	CASRREGDTDTQYF
.	TRBJ2-2	TRBD2	TRBV7-6	TGTGCCAGCAGCTTACGTAGCGGGGGAGGTACCGGGGAGCTGTTTTTT	CASSLRSGGGTGELFF
.	TRBJ2-1	TRBD1	TRBV5-1	TGCGCCAGCAGCCGCATTTCCGGGACAGGGGGCAATGAGCAGTTCTTC	CASSRISGTGGNEQFF
.	TRBJ1-3	.	TRBV5-1	TGCGCCAGCAGCTTGAAGGGAGGGACGGCCGGAAACACCATATATTTT	CASSLKGGTAGNTIYF
.	TRBJ1-4	.	TRBV2	TGTGCCAGCAGTGAATTAGGGGGAAGAACTAATGAAAAACTGTTTTTT	CASSELGGRTNEKLFF
.	TRBJ1-1	.	TRBV5-4	TGTGCCAGCAGCTCGTACAGCAGAATGAACACTGAAGCTTTCTTT	CASSSYSRMNTEAFF
.	TRBJ2-1	.	TRBV28	TGTGCCAGCAGTATCTTCGGGACAACCTACAATGAGCAGTTCTTC	CASSIFGTTYNEQFF
.	TRBJ2-1	TRBD1	TRBV2	TGTGCCAGCAGGGACGCCGGGACAGCCTACAATGAGCAGTTCTTC	CASRDAGTAYNEQFF
.	TRBJ2-1	.	TRBV7-2	TGTGCCAGCAGCTTAGGTCGCGGCCAAACCTACAATGAGCAGTTCTTC	CASSLGRGQTYNEQFF
.	TRBJ2-3	TRBD1	TRBV27	TGTGCCAGCAGCTACAGGGGACCCTCTCTCACAGATACGCAGTATTTT	CASSYRGPSLTDTQYF
.	TRBJ2-5	.	TRBV2	TGTGCCAGCAGTGAACAGGGACAAGAGACCCAGTACTTC	CASSEQGQETQYF
.	TRBJ1-5	.	TRBV30	TGTGCCTGGAGTGGAGGGCCTCAGCCCCAGCATTTT	CAWSGGPQPQHF
.	TRBJ1-6	.	TRBV27	TGTGCCAGCAGGCAGGTATTGAATTCACCCCTCCACTTT	CASRQVLNSPLHF
.	TRBJ2-7	.	TRBV16	TGTGCCAGCAGCCAAGGGACTGTCTCCTACGAGCAGTACTTC	CASSQGTVSYEQYF
few	TRBJ2-1	.	TRBV12-3/TRBV12-4	TGTGCCAGCAGTGAGCACGTGCTAGAGCAGTTCTTC	CASSEHVLEQFF
.	TRBJ2-5	TRBD2	TRBV7-7	TGTGCTAGCAGCTTAGGGAGGGTGTACCAAGAGACCCAGTACTTC	CASSLGRVYQETQYF
.	TRBJ1-1	.	TRBV7-9	TGTGCCAGCAGCTTAGGTAGATCACTGAACACTGAAGCTTTCTTT	CASSLGRSLNTEAFF
.	TRBJ2-7	.	TRBV5-8	TGTGCCAGCAGCTTGACATACGAGCAGTACTTC	CASSLTYEQYF
.	TRBJ2-5	.	TRBV10-1	TGCGCCAGCAGTGCGACGGCCCCAGGGGAGACCCAGTACTTC	CASSATAPGETQYF
.	TRBJ2-2	TRBD1	TRBV5-1	TGCGCCAGCAGCGGGACAGGGGCCCACACCGGGGAGCTGTTTTTT	CASSGTGAHTGELFF
.	TRBJ2-1	TRBD2	TRBV6-5	TGTGCCAGCAGAGATGGACTAGCGGGAGTGAAGTTCTTC	CASRDGLAGVKFF
few	TRBJ2-1	TRBD2	TRBV9	TGTGCCAGCAGCGTAGGAACTAGCGGGGGCAATGAGCAGTTCTTC	CASSVGTSGGNEQFF
.	TRBJ1-1	.	TRBV10-3	TGTGCCACTAATCCGGGGTTGAACACTGAAGCTTTCTTT	CATNPGLNTEAFF
few	TRBJ2-7	TRBD1	TRBV6-5	TGTGCCAGCAGTTACAGGGACAGGACCTACGAGCAGTACTTC	CASSYRDRTYEQYF
.	TRBJ1-2	.	TRBV4-3	TGCGCCAGCAGCCAAGAGACATTGCCCCTGGGCTACACCTTC	CASSQETLPLGYTF
.	TRBJ2-5	.	TRBV10-3	TGTGCCATCAGGCAGGGGGGAGGCGGGTACGAGACCCAGTACTTC	CAIRQGGGGYETQYF